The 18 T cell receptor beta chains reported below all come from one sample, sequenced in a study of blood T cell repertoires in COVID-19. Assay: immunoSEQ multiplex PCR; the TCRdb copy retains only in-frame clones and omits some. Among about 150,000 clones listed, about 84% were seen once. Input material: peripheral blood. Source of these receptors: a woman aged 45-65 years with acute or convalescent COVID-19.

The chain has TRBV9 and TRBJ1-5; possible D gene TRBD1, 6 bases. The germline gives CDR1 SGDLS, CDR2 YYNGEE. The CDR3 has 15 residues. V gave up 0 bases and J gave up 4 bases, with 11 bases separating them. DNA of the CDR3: TGTGCCAGCAGCGTAGGGACAGAACGAAATCAGCCCCAGCATTTT. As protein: CASSVGTERNQPQHF.

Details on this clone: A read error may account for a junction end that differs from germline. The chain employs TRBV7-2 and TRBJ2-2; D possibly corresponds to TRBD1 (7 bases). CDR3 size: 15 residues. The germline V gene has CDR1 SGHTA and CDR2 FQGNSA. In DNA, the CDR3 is TGTGCCCGCAGCTTGGGCGGGCAGGGGGGCGGGGAGCTGTTTTTT. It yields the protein CARSLGGQGGGELFF.

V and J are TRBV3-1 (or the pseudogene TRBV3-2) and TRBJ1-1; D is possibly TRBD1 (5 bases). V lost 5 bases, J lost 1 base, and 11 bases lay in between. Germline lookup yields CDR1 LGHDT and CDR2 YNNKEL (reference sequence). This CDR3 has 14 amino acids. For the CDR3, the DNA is TGTGCCAGCAGCTGCCGCGACAGGAACACTGAAGCTTTCTTT. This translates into CASSCRDRNTEAFF.

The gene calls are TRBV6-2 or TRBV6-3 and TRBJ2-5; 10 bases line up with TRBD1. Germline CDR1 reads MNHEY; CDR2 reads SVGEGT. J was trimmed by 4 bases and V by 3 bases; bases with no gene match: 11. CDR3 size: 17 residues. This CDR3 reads CASSYGQGVEDPETQYF. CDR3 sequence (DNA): TGTGCCAGCAGTTATGGACAGGGGGTGGAGGATCCAGAGACCCAGTACTTC.

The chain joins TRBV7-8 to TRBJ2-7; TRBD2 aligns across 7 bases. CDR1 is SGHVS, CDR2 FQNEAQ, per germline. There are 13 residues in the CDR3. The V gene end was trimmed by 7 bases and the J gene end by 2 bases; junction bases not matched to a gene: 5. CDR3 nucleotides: TGTGCCAGCACAATTCGGGGGGCCTACGAGCAGTACTTC. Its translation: CASTIRGAYEQYF.

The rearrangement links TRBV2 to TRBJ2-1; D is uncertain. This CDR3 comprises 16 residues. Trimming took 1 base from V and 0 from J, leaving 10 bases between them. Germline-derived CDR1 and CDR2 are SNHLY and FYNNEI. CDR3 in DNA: TGTGCCAGCAGTGAAGAACTAATGAGCTCCTACAATGAGCAGTTCTTC. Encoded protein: CASSEELMSSYNEQFF.

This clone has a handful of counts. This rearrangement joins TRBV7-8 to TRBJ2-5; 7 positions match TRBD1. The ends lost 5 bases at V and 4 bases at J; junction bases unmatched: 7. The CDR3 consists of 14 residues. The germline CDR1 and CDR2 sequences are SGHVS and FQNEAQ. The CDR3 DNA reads TGTGCCAGCAGCCCCAGACAGGGTGGAGAGACCCAGTACTTC. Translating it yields CASSPRQGGETQYF.

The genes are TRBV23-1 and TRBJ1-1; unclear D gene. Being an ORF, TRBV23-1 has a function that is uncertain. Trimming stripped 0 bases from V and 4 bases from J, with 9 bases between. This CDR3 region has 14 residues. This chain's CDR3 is CASSQSVVVTEAFF. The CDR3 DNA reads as TGCGCCAGCAGTCAATCGGTAGTGGTCACTGAAGCTTTCTTT.

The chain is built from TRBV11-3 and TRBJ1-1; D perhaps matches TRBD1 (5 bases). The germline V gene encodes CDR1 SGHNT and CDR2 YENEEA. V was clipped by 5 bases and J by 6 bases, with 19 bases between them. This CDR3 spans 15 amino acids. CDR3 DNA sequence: TGTGCCAGCAGCCTCACGGGGTTTCGGGACTCTGAAGCTTTCTTT. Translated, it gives CASSLTGFRDSEAFF.

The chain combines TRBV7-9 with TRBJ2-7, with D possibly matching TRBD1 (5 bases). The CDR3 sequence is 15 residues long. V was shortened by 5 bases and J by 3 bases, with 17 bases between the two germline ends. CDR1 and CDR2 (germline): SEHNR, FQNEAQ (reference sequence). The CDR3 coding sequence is TGTGCCAGCAGCCCGCACCCGGACAACTACTACGAGCAGTACTTC. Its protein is CASSPHPDNYYEQYF. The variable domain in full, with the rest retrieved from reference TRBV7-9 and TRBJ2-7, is DTGVSQNPRHKITKRGQNVTFRCDPISEHNRLYWYRQTLGQGPEFLTYFQNEAQLEKSRLLSDRFSAERPKGSFSTLEIQRTEQGDSAMYLCASSPHPDNYYEQYFGPGTRLTVT.

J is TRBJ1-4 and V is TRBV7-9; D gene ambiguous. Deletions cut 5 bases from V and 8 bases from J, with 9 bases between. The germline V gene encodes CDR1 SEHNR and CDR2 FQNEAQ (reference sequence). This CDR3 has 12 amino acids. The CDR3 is CASSDPQEKLFF. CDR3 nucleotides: TGTGCCAGCAGCGACCCACAGGAAAAACTGTTTTTT.

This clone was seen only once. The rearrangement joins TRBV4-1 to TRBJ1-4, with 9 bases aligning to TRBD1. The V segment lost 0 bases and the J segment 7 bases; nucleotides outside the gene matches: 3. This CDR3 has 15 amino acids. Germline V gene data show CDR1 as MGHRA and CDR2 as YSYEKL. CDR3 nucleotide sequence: TGCGCCAGCAGCCAAGACCCGACAGGGGGTGAAAAACTGTTTTTT. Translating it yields CASSQDPTGGEKLFF.

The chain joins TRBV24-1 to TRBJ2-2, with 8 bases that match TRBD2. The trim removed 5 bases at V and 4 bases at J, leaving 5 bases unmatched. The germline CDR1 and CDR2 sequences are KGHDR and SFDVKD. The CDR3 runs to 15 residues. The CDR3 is CATSARGGRTGELFF. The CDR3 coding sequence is TGTGCCACCAGTGCACGGGGGGGGCGCACCGGGGAGCTGTTTTTT.

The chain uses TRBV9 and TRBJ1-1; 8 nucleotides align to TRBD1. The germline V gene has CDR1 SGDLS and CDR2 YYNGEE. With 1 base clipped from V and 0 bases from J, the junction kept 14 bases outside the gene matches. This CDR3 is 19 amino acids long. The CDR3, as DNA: TGTGCCAGCAGCGTATCGGCAGGGGGCGGGGATCTTATGAACACTGAAGCTTTCTTT. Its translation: CASSVSAGGGDLMNTEAFF. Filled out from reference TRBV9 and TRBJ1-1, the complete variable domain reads DSGVTQTPKHLITATGQRVTLRCSPRSGDLSVYWYQQSLDQGLQFLIQYYNGEERAKGNILERFSAQQFPDLHSELNLSSLELGDSALYFCASSVSAGGGDLMNTEAFFGQGTRLTVV.

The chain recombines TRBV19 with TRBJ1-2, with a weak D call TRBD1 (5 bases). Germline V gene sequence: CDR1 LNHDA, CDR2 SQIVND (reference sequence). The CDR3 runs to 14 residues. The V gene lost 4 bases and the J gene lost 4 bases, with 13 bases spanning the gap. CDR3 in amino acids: CASSKDRSGYGYTF. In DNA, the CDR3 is TGTGCCAGTAGTAAAGACAGAAGTGGCTATGGCTACACCTTC.

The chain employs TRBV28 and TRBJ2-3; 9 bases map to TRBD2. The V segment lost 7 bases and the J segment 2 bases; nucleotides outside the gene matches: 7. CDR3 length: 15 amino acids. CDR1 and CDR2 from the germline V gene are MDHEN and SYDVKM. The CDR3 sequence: CASMLAGANTDTQYF. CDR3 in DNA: TGTGCCAGCATGTTAGCGGGGGCCAACACAGATACGCAGTATTTT.

In nucleotides, the CDR3 is TGCAGCGTCGACAGGGGGGGCGGCTACACCTTC. Its translation: CSVDRGGGYTF. The rearrangement joins TRBV29-1 to TRBJ1-2; 9 bases are shared with TRBD1. Looked up from germline, CDR1 is SQVTM and CDR2 is ANQGSEA. After removal of 6 bases from V and 8 bases from J, the junction contained 4 bases not matched to a gene. This CDR3 region has 11 residues.

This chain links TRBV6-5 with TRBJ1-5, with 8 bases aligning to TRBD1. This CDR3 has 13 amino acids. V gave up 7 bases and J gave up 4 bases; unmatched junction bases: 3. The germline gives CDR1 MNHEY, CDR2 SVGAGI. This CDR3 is CASTTGANQPQHF. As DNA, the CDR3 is TGTGCCAGCACGACAGGGGCGAATCAGCCCCAGCATTTT.